This T cell receptor beta chain was sequenced in a study of blood T cell repertoires in COVID-19. Study summary: PBMCs, B-cell-depleted T cells, or T cells provided the cDNA or gDNA that made up the material.

CDR3 length equals 14 residues. The V and J ends lost 0 bases and 9 bases, in that order; junction bases with no gene match: 4. The germline V gene has CDR1 MGHRA and CDR2 YSYEKL. The protocol was immunoSEQ multiplex PCR, while the TCRdb copy is restricted to in-frame clones and leaves out a portion. The repertoire holds around 140,000 clones, with about three quarters as singletons. Sample: peripheral blood. This clonotype was sampled from a woman aged 45-65 years with active or convalescent COVID-19. This sequence joins TRBV4-1 and TRBJ2-1; TRBD2 matches 8 bases. The CDR3 here is CASSQDPGGREQFF. The CDR3 DNA follows: TGCGCCAGCAGCCAAGATCCGGGAGGGCGTGAGCAGTTCTTC.